This T cell receptor beta chain came from a study of graft-versus-host responses after intestinal transplantation. Notes on the study in general: GvH clones detected in recipient marrow included some appearing first in ileum or blood. Circulating GvH clone levels at their peak were associated with HvG declines (early post-transplant).

This clone was counted a few times. Its antigen is unknown. The CDR3 loop spans 14 amino acids. Trimming cost V 0 bases and J 0 bases, with 4 bases left between them. Germline CDR1 is SGDLS and CDR2 is YYNGEE. The data were produced by immunoSEQ multiplex PCR, yet TCRdb's version contains in-frame clones alone and is incomplete. The sample contains tens of thousands of clones, 94% of which appear only once. The chain uses TRBV9 and TRBJ1-3; D uncertain. Specimen: unstimulated CD4+ T cells sorted from spleen or lymph node cells, collected before transplant. The TCR originated in a human donor who was the organ donor for an intestinal transplant. CDR3 residues: CASSVGHSGNTIYF. The CDR3 nucleotides read TGTGCCAGCAGCGTAGGACACTCTGGAAACACCATATATTTT.